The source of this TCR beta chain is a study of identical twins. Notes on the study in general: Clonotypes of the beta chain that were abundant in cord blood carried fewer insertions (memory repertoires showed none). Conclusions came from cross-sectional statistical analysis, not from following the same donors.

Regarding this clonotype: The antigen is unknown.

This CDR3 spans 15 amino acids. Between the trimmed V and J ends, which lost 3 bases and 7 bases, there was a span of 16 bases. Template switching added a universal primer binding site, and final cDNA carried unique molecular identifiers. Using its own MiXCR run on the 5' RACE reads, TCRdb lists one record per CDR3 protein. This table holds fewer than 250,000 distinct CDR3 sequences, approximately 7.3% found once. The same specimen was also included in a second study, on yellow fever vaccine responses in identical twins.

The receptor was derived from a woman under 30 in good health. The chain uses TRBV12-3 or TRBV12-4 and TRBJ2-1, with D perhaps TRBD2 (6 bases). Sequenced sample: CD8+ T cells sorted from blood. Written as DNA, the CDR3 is TGTGCCAGCAGTTTTGGAGGGGTGGTCGGGAATGAGCAGTTCTTC. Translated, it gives CASSFGGVVGNEQFF.